Below are 10 T cell receptor beta chains sequenced from a single sample in a study of beta chain features in type 1 diabetes. The authors reverse transcribed all of the isolated RNA, so sequencing captured expressed TCRB transcripts. Here immunoSEQ multiplex PCR was the method, and the copy in TCRdb shows in-frame clones only, minus some. The data show over 350,000 clones, less than 15% seen once. Sequenced sample: naive CD4+ T cells from blood. These receptors were obtained from a woman aged 18-29 years in good health.

CDR3 nucleotides: TGCAGTGCTCCCGACAGGGACGAGCAGTACTTC. Its translation is CSAPDRDEQYF. V usage is TRBV20-1 and J usage is TRBJ2-7, with 7 bases aligning to TRBD1. The V gene's germline CDR1 is DFQATT and CDR2 SNEGSKA (reference sequence). V lost 5 bases and J lost 5; bases outside the gene matches: 3. CDR3 length: 11 amino acids.

This clone was picked up a small number of times. CDR3 sequence reads: CSVGPTAGGPGGTGELFF. The CDR3 DNA sequence: TGCAGCGTTGGCCCCACGGCGGGAGGGCCGGGGGGCACCGGGGAGCTGTTTTTT. The chain uses TRBV29-1 and TRBJ2-2; 9 nucleotides align to TRBD2. This CDR3 comprises 18 residues. Trimming removed 4 bases from V and 4 bases from J; junction bases left unmatched: 16. From germline, CDR1 is SQVTM and CDR2 ANQGSEA.

There are a few counts of this clone. The chain has TRBV7-6 and TRBJ2-2; TRBD2 aligns across 11 bases. The CDR3 loop spans 14 amino acids. Germline V gene lookup returns CDR1 SGHVS and CDR2 FNYEAQ. The V and J ends lost 6 bases and 6 bases, in that order; junction bases with no gene match: 3. As DNA, the CDR3 is TGTGCCAGCAGTATAGCGGGAGGGGCCGGGGAGCTGTTTTTT. This codes for CASSIAGGAGELFF.

This clone showed up just a few times. The V and J genes are TRBV19 and TRBJ1-2; unclear D gene. V was pared by 4 bases and J by 4 bases, with 25 bases between. Germline CDR1 is LNHDA and CDR2 is SQIVND (reference sequence). The CDR3 spans 18 residues. DNA for the CDR3: TGTGCCAGTAGTACGGACCGGGGAGGCAACCTGGCGATCTATGGCTACACCTTC. Protein product: CASSTDRGGNLAIYGYTF.

This clone showed up just a few times. V usage is TRBV4-2 and J usage is TRBJ2-1, with 8 bases matching TRBD2. With V trimmed by 3 bases and J by 2 bases, 9 bases remained unmatched. Germline CDR1 LGHNA, CDR2 YNFKEQ. This CDR3 has 17 amino acids. CDR3 sequence (DNA): TGTGCCAGCAGCCATCCGCTAGCGGGTGTCGCCTACAATGAGCAGTTCTTC. Translating it yields CASSHPLAGVAYNEQFF.

This clone was seen just once. V is TRBV30 and J is TRBJ1-4; tentatively, D is TRBD1 (5 bases). The CDR3 totals 13 residues. Germline-derived CDR1 and CDR2 are GTSNPN and SVGIG (reference sequence). The ends were cut back, 1 base at V and 8 bases at J, with 11 bases in the middle. CDR3 sequence reads: CAWSDRIGEKLFF. The CDR3 DNA is TGTGCCTGGAGTGACAGGATTGGGGAAAAACTGTTTTTT.

The chain employs TRBV27 and TRBJ2-1, with D hard to call. Per the germline V gene, CDR1 is MNHEY and CDR2 is SMNVEV (reference sequence). This CDR3 spans 17 amino acids. With 6 bases removed from V and 7 bases from J, the gap between germline ends came to 25 bases. The CDR3 coding sequence is TGTGCCAGCAGCATAACGTCCGGCGAGACTGCCCGGAATGAGCAGTTCTTC. Its protein product is CASSITSGETARNEQFF.

This clone has more than one count but fewer than ten. The rearrangement uses TRBV11-1 and TRBJ2-1; TRBD2 might be the D (5 bases). Looked up from germline, CDR1 is SGHAT and CDR2 is FQDESV (reference sequence). CDR3 length: 14 residues. V lost 1 base to trimming and J lost 7 bases, with 11 bases between them. The CDR3 DNA is TGTGCCAGCAGCTTAGGGACTTCCTGGAATGAGCAGTTCTTC. Protein sequence: CASSLGTSWNEQFF.

A few counts support this clone. This sequence joins TRBV18 and TRBJ1-2; unclear D gene. Trimming removed 2 bases at V and 2 bases at J, with 6 bases between. CDR1 and CDR2 from the germline V gene are KGHSH and LQKENI. This CDR3 has 13 residues. CDR3 bases: TGTGCCAGCTCACCATACCAGAACTATGGCTACACCTTC. Amino acid sequence: CASSPYQNYGYTF.

This clone was recorded a few times. CDR3 nucleotide sequence: TGTGCCAGCAGCATAAGACTAGCGGGAGGGCCTGGCTCCTACAATGAGCAGTTCTTC. This encodes CASSIRLAGGPGSYNEQFF. The rearrangement joins TRBV9 to TRBJ2-1; TRBD2 matches 14 bases. The V gene end was trimmed by 4 bases and the J gene end by 0 bases; junction bases not matched to a gene: 9. The germline V gene encodes CDR1 SGDLS and CDR2 YYNGEE. This CDR3 contains 19 residues.